The 10 T cell receptor beta chains reported below all come from one sample, sequenced in a study of CD8+ T cells in alopecia areata (dated by TCRdb to 2016 to 2018). What the time point label conveys for this sample: 20 to 30 weeks on oral tofacitinib. The label giving this sample's treatment or condition can be read as: oral pan-JAK inhibitor, 5-10 mg twice daily. Library construction relied on the immunoSEQ multiplex PCR assay. To provide template for TCR sequencing, every sample had RNA extracted and reverse transcribed into cDNA. What TCRdb holds here is the immuneACCESS table cut down to in-frame rearrangements. Part of the clones is not present; checked against another copy, under half of the missing clones reflect an unresolved V gene, and the others are unexplained. Counted in this sample were 250,000 to 300,000 clones; roughly 60% of them appeared once. The ten largest make up under 2% of the sample.

The input for sequencing was CD4+ T cells sorted from blood, taken at week 24, from a patient treated with tofacitinib. The receptors come from a human donor with alopecia areata.

The chain carries TRBV30 and TRBJ1-5; D is ambiguous. CDR3 size: 13 residues. V was trimmed by 2 bases and J by 2 bases, leaving 7 bases between them. Looked up from germline, CDR1 is GTSNPN and CDR2 is SVGIG (reference sequence). CDR3 protein: CAWSRQGNQPQHF. CDR3 nucleotide sequence: TGTGCCTGGAGTCGGCAGGGCAATCAGCCCCAGCATTTT.

The chain is built from TRBV30 and TRBJ1-2, with TRBD1 as a possible D gene (5 bases). Per the germline V gene, CDR1 is GTSNPN and CDR2 is SVGIG (reference sequence). The CDR3 is 12 amino acids. Trimming took off 2 bases at V and 7 bases at J, with 11 bases between the two ends. The CDR3 reads CAWSPGTGGYTF. The DNA of the CDR3 is TGTGCCTGGAGTCCAGGGACTGGTGGCTACACCTTC.

This clone has a handful of counts. The CDR3 region has the DNA TGTGCCAGCAGCCTATTAGGGCGAGGGGCCAACGAGCAGTACTTC. Translating it yields CASSLLGRGANEQYF. The chain recombines TRBV14 with TRBJ2-7; D possibly matches TRBD1 or TRBD2 (5 bases each). V lost 4 bases and J 5 bases, leaving 18 bases between the germline ends. The CDR3 is 15 amino acids. Germline loops: CDR1 SGHDN, CDR2 FVKESK.

This clone was counted only a few times. The gene calls are TRBV4-1 and TRBJ2-5; D perhaps matches TRBD1 (5 bases). Germline CDR1 reads MGHRA; CDR2 reads YSYEKL. This CDR3 spans 14 amino acids. Trimming took 1 base from V and 5 from J, leaving 11 bases between them. CDR3 sequence reads: CASSQGRGAETQYF. CDR3 nucleotide sequence: TGCGCCAGCAGCCAAGGTCGTGGGGCGGAGACCCAGTACTTC.

The chain is built from TRBV27 and TRBJ2-7, with TRBD1 matching over 10 bases. CDR3 size: 17 residues. Unmatched junction bases numbered 12, after V lost 5 bases and J lost 2 bases. Germline V lookup: CDR1 MNHEY, CDR2 SMNVEV (reference sequence). CDR3 sequence: CASSLVNWDRGTYEQYF. The CDR3 bases are TGTGCCAGCAGTCTAGTGAACTGGGACAGGGGAACCTACGAGCAGTACTTC.

The chain is built from TRBV30 and TRBJ1-2; D is ambiguous. V lost 0 bases, J lost 0 bases, and 11 bases lay in between. CDR3 length: 15 amino acids. Per the germline V gene, CDR1 is GTSNPN and CDR2 is SVGIG (reference sequence). CDR3 in DNA: TGTGCCTGGAGTGTAGGGCAGACGACTAACTATGGCTACACCTTC. Translation gives CAWSVGQTTNYGYTF.

The chain joins TRBV5-1 to TRBJ2-1; perhaps TRBD1 as D (5 bases). The CDR3 totals 12 residues. In germline, CDR1 is SGHRS, CDR2 YFSETQ. V lost 0 bases, J lost 8 bases, and 6 bases lay in between. The DNA of the CDR3 is TGCGCCAGCAGCTTGGGACAGCATGAGCAGTTCTTC. Translation gives CASSLGQHEQFF.

This clone was counted between two and nine times. The rearrangement joins TRBV30 to TRBJ1-3; a weak D match, TRBD1 (5 bases). This CDR3 has 14 amino acids. V dropped 2 bases and J dropped 2 bases, with 10 bases sitting between them. The V gene's germline CDR1 is GTSNPN and CDR2 SVGIG (reference sequence). The CDR3 reads CAWSLKGTGNTIYF. For the CDR3, the DNA is TGTGCCTGGAGTTTAAAGGGGACTGGAAACACCATATATTTT.

The chain combines TRBV29-1 with TRBJ1-4, with a weak D call TRBD1 (5 bases). CDR1 SQVTM and CDR2 ANQGSEA come from the germline V gene. The V end lost 5 bases, the J end lost 2 bases, and 9 bases lay between the germline ends. This CDR3 is 13 amino acids long. The CDR3 DNA reads as TGCAGCGTTTCTTGGGGGACTAATGAAAAACTGTTTTTT. Residues: CSVSWGTNEKLFF.

This chain joins TRBV27 and TRBJ1-1; possibly TRBD1 for D (5 bases). Trimming shortened V by 0 bases and J by 7 bases, and 12 bases separated the two germline ends. The CDR3 totals 14 residues. Germline CDR1 reads MNHEY; CDR2 reads SMNVEV (reference sequence). The CDR3 DNA reads TGTGCCAGCAGTTTATCACCCGGGGCCTTTGAAGCTTTCTTT. Translation gives CASSLSPGAFEAFF.